The next 24 T cell receptor beta chains were all read from a single sample in a study of control samples from healthy donors and cancer patients. The method was immunoSEQ multiplex PCR; TCRdb's version includes in-frame clones alone and lacks a portion of them. Here the sample spans about 140,000 clones, about 89% being singletons. Sequencing was carried out using blood. The receptors come from a man aged 18 to 35 in good health.

The V gene is TRBV14, the J gene TRBJ1-2; D call uncertain. Germline CDR1 and CDR2: SGHDN and FVKESK. V was pared by 2 bases and J by 10 bases, with 11 bases between. The CDR3 runs 12 residues. CDR3 sequence reads: CASSQSGTTYTF. The CDR3 nucleotides read TGTGCCAGCAGCCAAAGCGGAACCACCTACACCTTC.

The chain recombines TRBV9 with TRBJ1-2; D possibly corresponds to TRBD1 (5 bases). Trimming removed 0 bases at V and 7 bases at J, with 16 bases between. CDR3 size: 15 residues. The germline V gene has CDR1 SGDLS and CDR2 YYNGEE. This chain's CDR3 is CASSVDTGGGFGYTF. CDR3 DNA: TGTGCCAGCAGCGTAGATACAGGTGGGGGGTTTGGCTACACCTTC.

The rearrangement joins TRBV4-2 to TRBJ2-7; D possibly corresponds to TRBD2 (5 bases). Trimming removed 5 bases at V and 2 bases at J, with 13 bases between. Germline CDR1 and CDR2: LGHNA and YNFKEQ. The CDR3 is made up of 14 amino acids. CDR3 in amino acids: CASSTRTGTYEQYF. CDR3 sequence (DNA): TGTGCCAGCAGCACCCGGACGGGGACCTACGAGCAGTACTTC.

V is TRBV6-5 and J is TRBJ1-4, with TRBD1 matching 9 bases. With 4 bases clipped from V and 5 bases from J, the junction kept 5 bases outside the gene matches. Germline CDR1 reads MNHEY; CDR2 reads SVGAGI. The CDR3 length is 15 residues. CDR3 sequence: CASSWGQGENEKLFF. The CDR3 DNA is TGTGCCAGCAGTTGGGGACAGGGTGAGAATGAAAAACTGTTTTTT.

V is TRBV4-1 and J is TRBJ1-5; weak D call: TRBD1 (5 bases). CDR3 length equals 13 residues. Germline assignment: CDR1 MGHRA and CDR2 YSYEKL. V was pared by 4 bases and J by 5 bases, with 9 bases between. The CDR3 sequence is CASSPGRDQPQHF. Here the CDR3 DNA reads TGCGCCAGCAGCCCGGGCAGGGATCAGCCCCAGCATTTT.

In this sample, this clone turned up once. The chain is built from TRBV19 and TRBJ2-3; D could derive from TRBD1 or TRBD2 (7 bases each). Germline V gives CDR1 LNHDA, CDR2 SQIVND (reference sequence). The CDR3 is made up of 15 amino acids. Trimming stripped 5 bases from V and 3 bases from J, with 15 bases between. The CDR3 region is CASSANRGLTDTQYF. The CDR3 DNA sequence: TGTGCCAGTAGTGCCAACAGGGGACTAACAGATACGCAGTATTTT.

This clone was seen once. The gene calls are TRBV11-1 and TRBJ2-3; D unresolved. This CDR3 has 11 residues. Trimming shortened V by 3 bases and J by 5 bases, and 3 bases separated the two germline ends. Germline CDR1 reads SGHAT; CDR2 reads FQDESV (reference sequence). DNA of the CDR3: TGTGCCAGCAGCTTCAAAGATACGCAGTATTTT. As protein: CASSFKDTQYF.

The chain combines TRBV2 with TRBJ1-2, with D possibly being TRBD1 (6 bases). Between the trimmed V and J ends, which lost 3 bases and 6 bases, there was a span of 17 bases. The CDR3 is made up of 15 amino acids. Germline CDR1 is SNHLY and CDR2 is FYNNEI. Written as DNA, the CDR3 is TGTGCCAGCAGTGAGGGGGGGCCGACATTCAATGGCTACACCTTC. Translated, it gives CASSEGGPTFNGYTF.

The chain uses TRBV13 and TRBJ2-7, with D perhaps TRBD1 or TRBD2 (5 bases each). The CDR3 covers 14 residues. The ends were cut back, 5 bases at V and 0 bases at J, with 11 bases in the middle. CDR1 is PRHDT and CDR2 is FYEKMQ in the germline V gene (reference sequence). The DNA for the CDR3 is TGTGCCAGCAGCCCCAGGGCGGGCTCCTACGAGCAGTACTTC. Translating it yields CASSPRAGSYEQYF.

The chain couples TRBV4-1 to TRBJ1-5, with a weak D call TRBD1 (6 bases). V lost 3 bases to trimming and J lost 0 bases, with 15 bases between them. The V gene's germline CDR1 is MGHRA and CDR2 YSYEKL. The CDR3 totals 17 residues. The CDR3 DNA is TGCGCCAGCAGCCAGGGGACACCCACTTATAGCAATCAGCCCCAGCATTTT. Translating gives CASSQGTPTYSNQPQHF.

The chain carries TRBV7-6 and TRBJ1-1; possible D gene TRBD1, 6 bases. Trimming stripped 0 bases from V and 5 bases from J, with 16 bases between. Germline V gives CDR1 SGHVS, CDR2 FNYEAQ. CDR3 length: 16 amino acids. This chain's CDR3 is CASSLAGAGGGTEAFF. CDR3 DNA: TGTGCCAGCAGCTTAGCGGGGGCAGGTGGGGGAACTGAAGCTTTCTTT. The complete variable domain, with remaining parts taken from reference TRBV7-6 and TRBJ1-1, reads GAGVSQSPRYKVTKRGQDVALRCDPISGHVSLYWYRQALGQGPEFLTYFNYEAQQDKSGLPNDRFSAERPEGSISTLTIQRTEQRDSAMYRCASSLAGAGGGTEAFFGQGTRLTVV.

The rearrangement joins TRBV2 to TRBJ2-7, with 9 bases identical to TRBD1. CDR1 and CDR2 from the germline V gene are SNHLY and FYNNEI. Losses at the gene ends were 5 bases for V and 6 bases for J; bases not matched to a gene: 11. There are 15 residues in the CDR3. CDR3 nucleotides: TGTGCCAGCAGTCCAAGTTGGGGGACAGGGCTCGAGCAGTACTTC. It yields the protein CASSPSWGTGLEQYF.

J is TRBJ2-7 and V is TRBV6-5; D possibly uses TRBD1 or TRBD2 (5 bases each). The CDR3 runs to 13 residues. Trimming removed 6 bases at V and 3 bases at J, with 12 bases between. CDR1 and CDR2 (germline): MNHEY, SVGAGI. The CDR3 reads CASSGAGLYEQYF. As DNA, the CDR3 is TGTGCCAGCAGCGGGGCAGGGCTCTACGAGCAGTACTTC.

The chain combines TRBV3-1 (or the pseudogene TRBV3-2) with TRBJ2-5; D possibly matches TRBD1 or TRBD2 (5 bases each). Trimming left V 0 bases short and J 5 bases short, with 13 bases between. CDR1 is LGHDT and CDR2 is YNNKEL in the germline V gene (reference sequence). This CDR3 has 15 amino acids. For the CDR3, the DNA is TGTGCCAGCAGCCAAGATATGGGACCAGAGGAGACCCAGTACTTC. The encoded protein is CASSQDMGPEETQYF.

The table lists this clone with a few counts. J is TRBJ1-1 and V is TRBV12-5; TRBD1 is a possible D gene (6 bases). Trimming left V 2 bases short and J 0 bases short, with 16 bases between. The CDR3 has 17 amino acids. Germline lookup yields CDR1 LGHNT and CDR2 FRNRAP. This chain's CDR3 is CASGLSQGNLMNTEAFF. In DNA form, the CDR3 reads TGTGCTAGTGGTTTGAGCCAGGGGAACTTAATGAACACTGAAGCTTTCTTT.

The chain recombines TRBV5-8 with TRBJ2-5; possibly TRBD1 or TRBD2 for D (6 bases each). The CDR3 runs 14 residues. Germline lookup yields CDR1 SGHTS and CDR2 YDEGEE. V was shortened by 6 bases and J by 7 bases, with 19 bases between the two germline ends. The CDR3 region has the DNA TGTGCCAGCACCTCTACGGACGGAGGGGGGACCCAGTACTTC. Its translation: CASTSTDGGGTQYF.

This clone has just a few counts. The rearrangement links TRBV19 to TRBJ1-5; possibly TRBD1 for D (6 bases). There are 13 residues in the CDR3. Looked up from germline, CDR1 is LNHDA and CDR2 is SQIVND (reference sequence). V lost 4 bases and J 9 bases, leaving 13 bases between the germline ends. DNA of the CDR3: TGTGCCAGTAGTAGGGGGCCGTGGGCGCCCCAGCATTTT. Translating it yields CASSRGPWAPQHF.

V is TRBV7-6 and J is TRBJ2-7, with 9 bases that match TRBD1. The CDR3 loop spans 13 amino acids. Germline CDR1 and CDR2: SGHVS and FNYEAQ. V trimming: 3 bases; J trimming: 5 bases; junction bases outside the gene matches: 2. The CDR3 DNA reads as TGTGCCAGCAGCTTTGACAGGGGGGACGAGCAGTACTTC. It codes for CASSFDRGDEQYF.

This rearrangement joins TRBV6-2 or TRBV6-3 to TRBJ2-1, with D unresolved. Per the germline V gene, CDR1 is MNHEY and CDR2 is SVGEGT. V was clipped by 3 bases and J by 0 bases, with 12 bases between them. The CDR3 totals 16 residues. CDR3 nucleotide sequence: TGTGCCAGCAGTTATCCCGCGACGAGCTCCTACAATGAGCAGTTCTTC. It encodes CASSYPATSSYNEQFF.

V and J are TRBV6-1 and TRBJ1-2; no clear D. CDR1 and CDR2 from the germline V gene are MNHNS and SASEGT. The CDR3 extends over 15 amino acids. Trimming took off 2 bases at V and 3 bases at J, with 13 bases between the two ends. Here the CDR3 reads CASSERVRVDYGYTF. The CDR3 region has the DNA TGTGCCAGCAGTGAAAGGGTAAGGGTGGACTATGGCTACACCTTC.

This chain connects TRBV10-2 to TRBJ1-1; tentative D call: TRBD1 (5 bases). CDR3 length equals 13 residues. CDR1 and CDR2 (germline): WSHSY, SAAADI. Trimming left V 1 base short and J 8 bases short, with 11 bases between. The DNA of the CDR3 is TGCGCCAGCAGTGAGTACAGGACGGGGGAAGCTTTCTTT. Translated: CASSEYRTGEAFF.

The CDR3 here is CASSLRPGLPTGELFF. The CDR3 DNA is TGTGCCAGCAGCTTACGCCCGGGACTACCCACCGGGGAGCTGTTTTTT. The chain is built from TRBV7-2 and TRBJ2-2; 7 nucleotides agree with TRBD2. With 2 bases clipped from V and 4 bases from J, the junction kept 7 bases outside the gene matches. From germline, CDR1 is SGHTA and CDR2 FQGNSA. The CDR3 is 16 amino acids.

The J gene is TRBJ1-3, the V gene TRBV19; weak D call: TRBD1 (5 bases). V lost 4 bases and J 0 bases, leaving 13 bases between the germline ends. Germline values: CDR1 LNHDA, CDR2 SQIVND (reference sequence). The CDR3 covers 16 residues. The CDR3 is CASSTPRAPSGNTIYF. For the CDR3, the DNA is TGTGCCAGTAGTACCCCCAGGGCCCCCTCTGGAAACACCATATATTTT.

V usage is TRBV5-4 and J usage is TRBJ2-5, with D perhaps assigned TRBD1 or TRBD2 (5 bases each). V dropped 7 bases and J dropped 5 bases, with 18 bases sitting between them. This CDR3 has 14 amino acids. Germline V gene sequence: CDR1 SGHNT, CDR2 YYREEE (reference sequence). The CDR3: CASGRDLLVETQYF. For the CDR3, the DNA is TGTGCCAGCGGCCGGGACCTCCTAGTGGAGACCCAGTACTTC.